This T cell receptor (beta chain) was sequenced for a study of CD8 T cells in Susac syndrome. The authors reverse transcribed roughly 0.5 to 1 ug RNA with random hexamers. MiXCR, run by TCRdb on the immunoSEQ multiplex PCR reads, gives a single entry per CDR3 protein. The data contain over 140,000 distinct CDR3 sequences, about 95% of them seen just once; the ten biggest clones take up 0.13% to 0.15%. Between the trimmed V and J ends, which lost 6 bases and 4 bases, there was a span of 13 bases. Germline CDR1 is DFQATT and CDR2 is SNEGSKA (reference sequence). CDR3 length equals 12 residues. The chain links TRBV20-1 to TRBJ2-7, with D maybe TRBD2 (6 bases). Sequences were obtained from CD4+ T cells from PBMCs. This clonotype originated in a human donor with Susac syndrome. The CDR3 here is CSAKRAGYEQYF. The CDR3 coding sequence is TGCAGTGCCAAACGAGCGGGTTACGAGCAGTACTTC.